This TCR beta chain was found in a study of T cell responses to AZD1222 COVID-19 vaccine. Study information: Pooling was applied to second doses at about 4 or about 12 weeks. Broader study findings: Spike-spanning, vaccine-associated CD4 TCRs were dominant at 160-218 and 743-854.

Germline V gene sequence: CDR1 MNHEY, CDR2 SVGAGI. After removal of 6 bases from V and 4 bases from J, the junction contained 8 bases not matched to a gene. This CDR3 has 14 amino acids. About this clone: Antigen: not known.

Profiled with immunoSEQ multiplex PCR; TCRdb holds only in-frame clones, not every one. The table has approximately 100,000 clones, about 92% seen once. The origin of this receptor is an adult in good health. The rearrangement joins TRBV6-5 to TRBJ1-2; TRBD1 aligns across 7 bases. This specimen was peripheral blood, taken on day 0 of AZD1222 vaccination. The CDR3 region is CASRNIGTAYGYTF. CDR3 sequence (DNA): TGTGCCAGCAGGAACATCGGGACAGCCTATGGCTACACCTTC.